A single sample is the source of the 10 T cell receptor beta chains below, sequenced in a study of blood T cells in healthy people across ages (dated by TCRdb to between 2015 and 2017). Library preparation was by 5' RACE. A second 7 to 11 cycle PCR used a sample-barcoded 5' primer and a J-beta primer mix. The public reads were reprocessed in TCRdb via fastp at Q25 and MiXCR, keeping in-frame beta chains. Each CDR3 protein gets just one entry, which takes the most common genes and DNA from the rows behind it. The sample table records approximately 1,700,000 distinct CDR3 sequences; around 40% of these occur just once. Under 30% of the sample is held by the ten biggest clonotypes. The sequencing input was blood. The receptors originated from a human donor in good health.

This chain joins TRBV28 and TRBJ1-6; the D is unclear. Germline V gene lookup returns CDR1 MDHEN and CDR2 SYDVKM. Trimming shortened V by 6 bases and J by 10 bases, and 16 bases separated the two germline ends. The CDR3 length is 14 residues. The chain's CDR3 is CASRDVGGRSPLHF. CDR3 DNA: TGTGCCAGCAGGGACGTAGGAGGCAGGTCACCCCTCCACTTT.

This chain uses TRBV20-1 with TRBJ1-1; D is ambiguous. V dropped 1 base and J dropped 2 bases, with 11 bases sitting between them. Germline V lookup: CDR1 DFQATT, CDR2 SNEGSKA (reference sequence). The CDR3 consists of 14 residues. CDR3 DNA sequence: TGCAGTGCTAGAGGTCCGAAGGGAAACACTGAAGCTTTCTTT. Its translation is CSARGPKGNTEAFF.

In its sample, this clonotype was seen a few times. V is TRBV4-2 and J is TRBJ2-5; 8 positions match TRBD2. The DNA end lines up better with TRBJ2-7; the J call may be wrong. The CDR3 has 14 residues. CDR1 LGHNA and CDR2 YNFKEQ come from the germline V gene. In DNA, the CDR3 is TGTGCCAGCAGCCCCCTCGGGGGGGCCGACGAGCAGTACTTC. It specifies CASSPLGGADEQYF.

The rearrangement links TRBV19 to TRBJ2-7; weak D call: TRBD1 (6 bases). With 3 bases removed from V and 2 bases from J, the gap between germline ends came to 11 bases. Germline-derived CDR1 and CDR2 are LNHDA and SQIVND (reference sequence). CDR3 size: 14 residues. CDR3 nucleotides: TGTGCCAGTAGTATTTTCGCAGGGGCCTACGAGCAGTACTTC. It codes for CASSIFAGAYEQYF.

This clonotype has a single count. This sequence joins TRBV28 and TRBJ2-7; D may be TRBD1 or TRBD2 (5 bases each). Trimming pared 1 base from V and 2 bases from J, leaving 9 bases between. Germline V CDR1 and CDR2: MDHEN, SYDVKM. This CDR3 has 14 residues. The CDR3 spells CASSLSGLAYEQYF. The CDR3 coding sequence is TGTGCCAGCAGTTTATCGGGGCTGGCCTACGAGCAGTACTTC.

The CDR3: CASRSTNEQFF. The CDR3 DNA follows: TGTGCCAGCAGATCTACTAATGAGCAGTTCTTC. This chain links TRBV2 with TRBJ2-1; D gene unclear. The V gene's germline CDR1 is SNHLY and CDR2 FYNNEI. The CDR3 is 11 residues long. V was cut by 6 bases and J by 7 bases, with 7 bases left in between.

This clonotype occurred a few times. V gene TRBV20-1 combines with J gene TRBJ2-7, with D possibly matching TRBD2 (5 bases). CDR3 length: 13 amino acids. Germline V CDR1 and CDR2: DFQATT, SNEGSKA (reference sequence). Trimming left V 3 bases short and J 4 bases short, with 13 bases between. CDR3 amino acids: CSARDFTGYEQYF. The CDR3 bases are TGCAGTGCTAGGGACTTTACGGGGTACGAGCAGTACTTC.

This clonotype was seen a handful of times. This chain uses TRBV20-1 with TRBJ2-1; weak D call: TRBD1 (6 bases). The CDR3 has 16 amino acids. Germline CDR1 and CDR2: DFQATT and SNEGSKA (reference sequence). Trimming took off 0 bases at V and 3 bases at J, with 15 bases between the two ends. The CDR3 protein is CSARETAKGDYNEQFF. CDR3 DNA: TGCAGTGCTAGAGAGACAGCCAAGGGGGACTACAATGAGCAGTTCTTC.

CDR3 sequence (DNA): TGCAGTGCTAGAGGAGTTAGGGACACCTCCCACGTCACTGAAGCTTTCTTT. It codes for CSARGVRDTSHVTEAFF. The chain couples TRBV20-1 to TRBJ1-1, with D tentatively TRBD1 (6 bases). Trimming shortened V by 1 base and J by 4 bases, and 22 bases separated the two germline ends. The CDR3 totals 17 residues. CDR1 DFQATT and CDR2 SNEGSKA come from the germline V gene (reference sequence).

CDR3 nucleotides: TGCGCCAGCAGCCAAGAGCACAGGGTCACTGAAGCTTTCTTT. Translating it yields CASSQEHRVTEAFF. The chain has TRBV4-1 and TRBJ1-1; D may be TRBD1 (6 bases). Germline V gene sequence: CDR1 MGHRA, CDR2 YSYEKL. The CDR3 is 14 residues long. V lost 0 bases, J lost 4 bases, and 9 bases lay in between.